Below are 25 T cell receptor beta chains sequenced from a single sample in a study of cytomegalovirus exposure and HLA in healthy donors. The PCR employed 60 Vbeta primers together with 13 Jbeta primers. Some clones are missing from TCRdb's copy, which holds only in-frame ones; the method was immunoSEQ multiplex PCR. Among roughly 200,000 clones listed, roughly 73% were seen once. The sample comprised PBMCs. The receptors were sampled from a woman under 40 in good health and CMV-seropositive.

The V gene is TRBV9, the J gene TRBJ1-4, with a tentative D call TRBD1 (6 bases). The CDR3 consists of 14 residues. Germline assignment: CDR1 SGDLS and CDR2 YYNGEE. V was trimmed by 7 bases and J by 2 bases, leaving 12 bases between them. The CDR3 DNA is TGTGCCAGCGGGGGGGGCAGTACTAATGAAAAACTGTTTTTT. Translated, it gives CASGGGSTNEKLFF.

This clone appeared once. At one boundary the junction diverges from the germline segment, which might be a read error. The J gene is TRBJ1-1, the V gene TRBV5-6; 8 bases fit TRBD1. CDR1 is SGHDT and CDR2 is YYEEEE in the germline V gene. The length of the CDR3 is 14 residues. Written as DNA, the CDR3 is TGTGCCAGCAGCTTGGGTCTAGGACAGGGTGAAACTTTCTTT. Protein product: CASSLGLGQGETFF.

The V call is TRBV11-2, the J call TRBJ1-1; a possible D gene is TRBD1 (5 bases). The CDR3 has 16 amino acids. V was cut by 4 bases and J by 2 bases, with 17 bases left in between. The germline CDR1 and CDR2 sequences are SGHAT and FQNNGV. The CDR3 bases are TGTGCCAGCAGCTCGACCAGGGTGTCCGTTAACACTGAAGCTTTCTTT. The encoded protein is CASSSTRVSVNTEAFF. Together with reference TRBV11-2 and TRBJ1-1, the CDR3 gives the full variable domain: EAGVAQSPRYKIIEKRQSVAFWCNPISGHATLYWYQQILGQGPKLLIQFQNNGVVDDSQLPKDRFSAERLKGVDSTLKIQPAKLEDSAVYLCASSSTRVSVNTEAFFGQGTRLTVV.

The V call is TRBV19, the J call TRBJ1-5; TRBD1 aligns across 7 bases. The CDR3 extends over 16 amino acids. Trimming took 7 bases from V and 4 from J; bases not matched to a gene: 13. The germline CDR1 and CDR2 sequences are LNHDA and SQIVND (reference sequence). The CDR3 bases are TGTGCCAGTAACCCCAGGTGGGGACAGTCTAATCAGCCCCAGCATTTT. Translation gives CASNPRWGQSNQPQHF.

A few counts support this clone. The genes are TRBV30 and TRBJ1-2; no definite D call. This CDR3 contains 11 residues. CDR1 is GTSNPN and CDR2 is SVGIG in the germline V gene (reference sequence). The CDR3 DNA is TGTTCTCCATCCAGGAACTATGGCTACACCTTC. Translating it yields CSPSRNYGYTF. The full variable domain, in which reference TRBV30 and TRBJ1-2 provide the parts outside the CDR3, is SQTIHQWPATLVQPVGSPLSLECTVEGTSNPNLYWYRQAAGRGLQLLFYSVGIGQISSEVPQNLSASRPQDRQFILSSKKLLLSDSGFYLCSPSRNYGYTFGSGTRLTVV.

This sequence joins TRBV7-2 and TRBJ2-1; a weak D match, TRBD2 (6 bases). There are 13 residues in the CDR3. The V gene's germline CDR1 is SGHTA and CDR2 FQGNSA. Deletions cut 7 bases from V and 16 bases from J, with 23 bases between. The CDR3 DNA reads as TGTGCCAGCACACCTCGCGGGGTGCTGAGCATTTTCTTC. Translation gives CASTPRGVLSIFF. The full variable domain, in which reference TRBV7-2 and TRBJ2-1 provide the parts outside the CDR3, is GAGVSQSPSNKVTEKGKDVELRCDPISGHTALYWYRQSLGQGLEFLIYFQGNSAPDKSGLPSDRFSAERTGGSVSTLTIQRTQQEDSAVYLCASTPRGVLSIFFGPGTRLTVL.

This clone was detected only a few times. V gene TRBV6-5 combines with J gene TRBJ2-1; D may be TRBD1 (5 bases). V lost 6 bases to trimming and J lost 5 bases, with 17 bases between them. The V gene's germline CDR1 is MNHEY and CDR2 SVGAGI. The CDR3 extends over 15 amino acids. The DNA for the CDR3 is TGTGCCAGCAGATCAGGGCGGCTCTGGCACAATGAGCAGTTCTTC. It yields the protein CASRSGRLWHNEQFF.

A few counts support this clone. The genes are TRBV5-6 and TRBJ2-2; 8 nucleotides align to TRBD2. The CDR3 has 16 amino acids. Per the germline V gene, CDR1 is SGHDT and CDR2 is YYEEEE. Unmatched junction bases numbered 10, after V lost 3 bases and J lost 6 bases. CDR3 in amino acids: CASSWVEAGVSGELFF. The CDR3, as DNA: TGTGCCAGCAGCTGGGTGGAAGCGGGAGTTTCCGGGGAGCTGTTTTTT.

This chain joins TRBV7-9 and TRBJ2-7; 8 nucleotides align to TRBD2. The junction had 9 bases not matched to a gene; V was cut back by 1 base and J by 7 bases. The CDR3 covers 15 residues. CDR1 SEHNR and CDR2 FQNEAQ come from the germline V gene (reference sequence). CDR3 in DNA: TGTGCCAGCAGCTTAGTCAGCGGGAGCTCTCGGGAGCAGTACTTC. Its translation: CASSLVSGSSREQYF.

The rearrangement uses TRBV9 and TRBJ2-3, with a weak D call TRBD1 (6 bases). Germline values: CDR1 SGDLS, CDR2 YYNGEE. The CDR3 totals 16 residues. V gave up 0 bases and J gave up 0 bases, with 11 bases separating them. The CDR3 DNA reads TGTGCCAGCAGCGTAGTAGGTCAGGGGAGCACAGATACGCAGTATTTT. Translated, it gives CASSVVGQGSTDTQYF.

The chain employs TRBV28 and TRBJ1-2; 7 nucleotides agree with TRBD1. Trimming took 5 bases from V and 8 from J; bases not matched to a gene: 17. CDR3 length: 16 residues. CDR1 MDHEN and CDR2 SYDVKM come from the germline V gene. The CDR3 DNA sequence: TGTGCCAGCAGTCAATCCTTGCCCGGGACAGAAGGCGGCTACACCTTC. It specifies CASSQSLPGTEGGYTF.

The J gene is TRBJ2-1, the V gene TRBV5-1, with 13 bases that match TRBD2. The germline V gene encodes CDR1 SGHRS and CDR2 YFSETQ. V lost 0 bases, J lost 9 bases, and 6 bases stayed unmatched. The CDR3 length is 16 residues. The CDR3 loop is CASSLATSGRALEQFF. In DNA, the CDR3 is TGCGCCAGCAGCTTGGCTACTAGCGGGAGGGCCCTTGAGCAGTTCTTC.

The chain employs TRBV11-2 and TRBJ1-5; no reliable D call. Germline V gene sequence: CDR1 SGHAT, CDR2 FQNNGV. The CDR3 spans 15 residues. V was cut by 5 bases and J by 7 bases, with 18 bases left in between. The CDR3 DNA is TGTGCCAGCAGCGCAGCGGGTCCCTCGGGGCAGCCCCAGCATTTT. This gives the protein CASSAAGPSGQPQHF.

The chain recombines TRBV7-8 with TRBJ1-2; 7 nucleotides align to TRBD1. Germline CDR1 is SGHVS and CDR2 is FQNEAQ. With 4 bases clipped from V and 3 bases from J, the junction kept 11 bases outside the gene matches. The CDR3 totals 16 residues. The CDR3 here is CASSSQGTDGDYGYTF. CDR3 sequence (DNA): TGTGCCAGCAGCTCCCAAGGGACAGACGGGGACTATGGCTACACCTTC.

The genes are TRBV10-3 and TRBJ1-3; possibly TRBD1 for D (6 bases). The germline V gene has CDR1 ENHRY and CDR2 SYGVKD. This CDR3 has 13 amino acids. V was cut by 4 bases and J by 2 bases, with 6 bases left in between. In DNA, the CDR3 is TGTGCCATCAGTGGGGGGCCTGGAAACACCATATATTTT. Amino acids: CAISGGPGNTIYF.

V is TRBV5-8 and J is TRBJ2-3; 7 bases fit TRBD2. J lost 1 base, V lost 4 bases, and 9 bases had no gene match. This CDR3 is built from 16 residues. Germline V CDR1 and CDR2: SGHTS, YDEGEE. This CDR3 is CASSLGSSGGTDTQYF. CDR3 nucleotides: TGTGCCAGCAGCCTAGGGTCCAGCGGGGGCACAGATACGCAGTATTTT.

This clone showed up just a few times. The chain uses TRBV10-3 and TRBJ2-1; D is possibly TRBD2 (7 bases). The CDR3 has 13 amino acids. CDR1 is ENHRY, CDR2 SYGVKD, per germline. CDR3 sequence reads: CATGRELYNEQFF. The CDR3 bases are TGTGCTACAGGGCGGGAGTTGTACAATGAGCAGTTCTTC.

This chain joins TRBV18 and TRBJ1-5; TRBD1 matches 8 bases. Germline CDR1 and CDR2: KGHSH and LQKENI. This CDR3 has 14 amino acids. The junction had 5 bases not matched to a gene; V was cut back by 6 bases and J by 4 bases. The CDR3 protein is CASSTGVYNQPQHF. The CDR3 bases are TGTGCCAGCTCGACAGGGGTTTATAATCAGCCCCAGCATTTT.

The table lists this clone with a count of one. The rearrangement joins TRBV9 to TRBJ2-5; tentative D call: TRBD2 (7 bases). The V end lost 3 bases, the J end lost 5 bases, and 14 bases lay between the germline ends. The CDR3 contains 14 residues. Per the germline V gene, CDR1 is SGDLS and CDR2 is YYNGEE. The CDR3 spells CASSGGGRGETQYF. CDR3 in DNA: TGTGCCAGCAGCGGCGGAGGGAGGGGGGAGACCCAGTACTTC.

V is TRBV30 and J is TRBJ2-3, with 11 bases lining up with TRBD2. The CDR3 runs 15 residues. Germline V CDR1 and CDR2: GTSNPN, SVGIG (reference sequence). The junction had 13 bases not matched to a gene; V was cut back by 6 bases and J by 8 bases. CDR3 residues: CACVTIAGGPGTQYF. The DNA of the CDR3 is TGTGCCTGCGTCACAATAGCGGGGGGGCCCGGTACGCAGTATTTT.

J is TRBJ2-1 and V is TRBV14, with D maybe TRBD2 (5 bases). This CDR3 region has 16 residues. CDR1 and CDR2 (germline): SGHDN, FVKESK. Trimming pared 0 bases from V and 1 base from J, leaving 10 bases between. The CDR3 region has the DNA TGTGCCAGCAGCCAAGATCGAGCGGTGTCCTACAATGAGCAGTTCTTC. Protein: CASSQDRAVSYNEQFF.

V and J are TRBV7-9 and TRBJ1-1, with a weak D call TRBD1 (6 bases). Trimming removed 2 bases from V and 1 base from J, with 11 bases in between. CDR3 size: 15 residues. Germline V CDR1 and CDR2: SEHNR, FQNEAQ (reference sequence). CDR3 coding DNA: TGTGCCAGCAGCTTATTGGGGACAACGAACACTGAAGCTTTCTTT. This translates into CASSLLGTTNTEAFF.

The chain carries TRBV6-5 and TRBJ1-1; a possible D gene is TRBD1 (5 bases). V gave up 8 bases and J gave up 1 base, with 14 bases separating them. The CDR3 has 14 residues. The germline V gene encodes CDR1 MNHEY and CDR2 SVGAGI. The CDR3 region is CASRTGHANTEAFF. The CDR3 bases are TGTGCCAGCCGTACAGGACACGCGAACACTGAAGCTTTCTTT.

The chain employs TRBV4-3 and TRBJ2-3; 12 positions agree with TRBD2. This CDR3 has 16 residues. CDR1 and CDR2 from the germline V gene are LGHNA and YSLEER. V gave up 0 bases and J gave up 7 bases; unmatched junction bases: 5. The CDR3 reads CASSQEPSGRGNTQYF. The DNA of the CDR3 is TGCGCCAGCAGCCAAGAGCCTAGCGGGAGGGGAAATACGCAGTATTTT.

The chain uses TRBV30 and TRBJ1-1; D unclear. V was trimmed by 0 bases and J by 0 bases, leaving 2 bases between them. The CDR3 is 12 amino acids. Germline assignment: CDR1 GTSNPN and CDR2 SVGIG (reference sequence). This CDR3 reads CAWSVMNTEAFF. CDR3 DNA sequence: TGTGCCTGGAGTGTTATGAACACTGAAGCTTTCTTT.